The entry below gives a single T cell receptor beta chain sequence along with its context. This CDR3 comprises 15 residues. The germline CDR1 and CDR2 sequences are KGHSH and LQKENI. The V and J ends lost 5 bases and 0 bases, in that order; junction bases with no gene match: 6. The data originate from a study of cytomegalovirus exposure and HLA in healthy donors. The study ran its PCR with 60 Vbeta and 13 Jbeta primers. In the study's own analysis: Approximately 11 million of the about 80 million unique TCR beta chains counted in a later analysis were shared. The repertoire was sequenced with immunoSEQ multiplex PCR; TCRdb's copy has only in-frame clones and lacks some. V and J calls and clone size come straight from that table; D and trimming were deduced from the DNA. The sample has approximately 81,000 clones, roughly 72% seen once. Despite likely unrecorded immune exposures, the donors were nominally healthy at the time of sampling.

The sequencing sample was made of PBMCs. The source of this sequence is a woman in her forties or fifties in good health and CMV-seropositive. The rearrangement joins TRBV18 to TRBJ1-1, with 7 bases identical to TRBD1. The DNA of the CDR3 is TGTGCCAGCTCAGGGGACAGCCGATTGAACACTGAAGCTTTCTTT. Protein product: CASSGDSRLNTEAFF.